This is a list of T cell receptor beta chains from one sample in a study of Ad26.COV2.S vaccination and SARS-CoV-2 variants. Data came from immunoSEQ multiplex PCR; TCRdb stores just in-frame clones and leaves some out. The sample contains around 240,000 clones, around nine tenths of which appear only once. The starting material was peripheral blood, obtained in a trial of Ad26.COV2.S vaccine versus placebo. Source of these receptors: a person between 18 and 60 years old who received the Ad26.COV2.S COVID-19 vaccine or a placebo. Each CDR3 is given with its conserved first and last residue. Fields, in order: D gene, CDR3 length, clone size, V gene, J gene, CDR3 protein, CDR3 DNA. A D gene is named only where the DNA matches it firmly. Clone size is not always given. Where it is, it says once, few, many or a class for expanded clones.

d_call: .; cdr3_length: 13; clone_size: .; v_call: TRBV28; j_call: TRBJ2-5; cdr3_aa: CASSPGVMKTQYF; cdr3_nt: TGTGCCAGCAGCCCAGGGGTTATGAAGACCCAGTACTTC
d_call: .; cdr3_length: 13; clone_size: .; v_call: TRBV18; j_call: TRBJ2-3; cdr3_aa: CASSPLSTDTQYF; cdr3_nt: TGTGCCAGCTCACCCCTCAGCACAGATACGCAGTATTTT
d_call: TRBD2; cdr3_length: 20; clone_size: once; v_call: TRBV28; j_call: TRBJ2-3; cdr3_aa: CASSLYTPRLAGESTDTQYF; cdr3_nt: TGTGCCAGCAGTTTATATACCCCGCGACTAGCGGGGGAAAGCACAGATACGCAGTATTTT
d_call: .; cdr3_length: 11; clone_size: .; v_call: TRBV28; j_call: TRBJ2-7; cdr3_aa: CASSPGYEQYF; cdr3_nt: TGTGCCAGCAGTCCCGGCTACGAGCAGTACTTC
d_call: .; cdr3_length: 14; clone_size: .; v_call: TRBV24-1; j_call: TRBJ2-3; cdr3_aa: CATSVQGSTDTQYF; cdr3_nt: TGTGCCACCAGTGTTCAGGGGAGCACAGATACGCAGTATTTT
d_call: TRBD1; cdr3_length: 21; clone_size: once; v_call: TRBV3-1/TRBV3-2; j_call: TRBJ1-5; cdr3_aa: CASSQDEGGQGLPFSNQPQHF; cdr3_nt: TGTGCCAGCAGCCAAGATGAGGGCGGACAGGGGTTACCCTTTAGCAATCAGCCCCAGCATTTT
d_call: .; cdr3_length: 15; clone_size: .; v_call: TRBV6-4; j_call: TRBJ2-6; cdr3_aa: CASSDSNSGANVLTF; cdr3_nt: TGTGCCAGCAGTGACTCGAACTCTGGGGCCAACGTCCTGACTTTC
d_call: TRBD2; cdr3_length: 16; clone_size: .; v_call: TRBV9; j_call: TRBJ2-3; cdr3_aa: CASSPEAGGRTDTQYF; cdr3_nt: TGTGCCAGCAGCCCCGAAGCGGGGGGGCGGACAGATACGCAGTATTTT
d_call: TRBD1; cdr3_length: 17; clone_size: .; v_call: TRBV27; j_call: TRBJ2-7; cdr3_aa: CASSLSDVGDRSHEQYF; cdr3_nt: TGTGCCAGCAGTTTATCGGATGTCGGGGACAGGTCCCACGAGCAGTACTTC
d_call: .; cdr3_length: 11; clone_size: .; v_call: TRBV20-1; j_call: TRBJ2-1; cdr3_aa: CSGGEYNEQFF; cdr3_nt: TGCAGTGGGGGGGAGTACAATGAGCAGTTCTTC
d_call: TRBD1; cdr3_length: 16; clone_size: .; v_call: TRBV4-2; j_call: TRBJ1-2; cdr3_aa: CASSQDWDRENIGYTF; cdr3_nt: TGTGCCAGCAGCCAAGACTGGGACAGGGAAAATATTGGCTACACCTTC
d_call: TRBD1; cdr3_length: 12; clone_size: .; v_call: TRBV5-1; j_call: TRBJ2-1; cdr3_aa: CASSPQGAWQFF; cdr3_nt: TGCGCCAGCAGCCCACAGGGGGCATGGCAGTTCTTC
d_call: .; cdr3_length: 17; clone_size: .; v_call: TRBV5-1; j_call: TRBJ2-7; cdr3_aa: CASSLDYTGTGTYEQYF; cdr3_nt: TGCGCCAGCAGCTTGGACTATACCGGGACGGGTACCTACGAGCAGTACTTC
d_call: .; cdr3_length: 15; clone_size: once; v_call: TRBV6-4; j_call: TRBJ2-3; cdr3_aa: CASSDSTGSTDTQYF; cdr3_nt: TGTGCCAGCAGTGACTCCACAGGGAGCACAGATACGCAGTATTTT
d_call: TRBD1; cdr3_length: 15; clone_size: once; v_call: TRBV11-2; j_call: TRBJ2-3; cdr3_aa: CASSPWTGGTDTQYF; cdr3_nt: TGTGCCAGCAGCCCGTGGACAGGGGGCACAGATACGCAGTATTTT
d_call: .; cdr3_length: 14; clone_size: .; v_call: TRBV7-6; j_call: TRBJ2-1; cdr3_aa: CASSLFGGYDEQFF; cdr3_nt: TGTGCCAGCAGCTTATTTGGGGGGTACGATGAGCAGTTCTTC
d_call: .; cdr3_length: 14; clone_size: .; v_call: TRBV19; j_call: TRBJ2-1; cdr3_aa: CASTDPSGSNEQFF; cdr3_nt: TGTGCCAGCACAGACCCCTCGGGCTCCAATGAGCAGTTCTTC
d_call: .; cdr3_length: 13; clone_size: .; v_call: TRBV19; j_call: TRBJ2-5; cdr3_aa: CASRFGPQETQYF; cdr3_nt: TGTGCCAGTAGATTTGGGCCCCAAGAGACCCAGTACTTC
d_call: .; cdr3_length: 15; clone_size: .; v_call: TRBV4-3; j_call: TRBJ1-5; cdr3_aa: CASSQDLGIRQPQHF; cdr3_nt: TGCGCCAGCAGCCAAGATTTGGGGATCCGACAGCCCCAGCATTTT
d_call: .; cdr3_length: 13; clone_size: .; v_call: TRBV28; j_call: TRBJ1-1; cdr3_aa: CASSSRMNTEAFF; cdr3_nt: TGTGCCAGCAGTTCCAGGATGAACACTGAAGCTTTCTTT
d_call: TRBD1; cdr3_length: 11; clone_size: .; v_call: TRBV12-3/TRBV12-4; j_call: TRBJ1-1; cdr3_aa: CASSLTGEAFF; cdr3_nt: TGTGCCAGCAGCTTGACAGGGGAAGCTTTCTTT
d_call: TRBD1; cdr3_length: 13; clone_size: .; v_call: TRBV27; j_call: TRBJ1-6; cdr3_aa: CASQTGAGSPLHF; cdr3_nt: TGTGCCAGCCAGACAGGGGCGGGATCACCCCTCCACTTT
d_call: .; cdr3_length: 16; clone_size: once; v_call: TRBV1; j_call: TRBJ1-5; cdr3_aa: CTSTRGTGGSNQPQHF; cdr3_nt: TGCACCAGCACAAGGGGGACAGGGGGCAGCAATCAGCCCCAGCATTTT
d_call: .; cdr3_length: 14; clone_size: .; v_call: TRBV6-5; j_call: TRBJ2-1; cdr3_aa: CASRDTGRYNEQFF; cdr3_nt: TGTGCCAGCAGGGACACGGGCCGCTACAATGAGCAGTTCTTC
d_call: TRBD1; cdr3_length: 13; clone_size: .; v_call: TRBV2; j_call: TRBJ1-2; cdr3_aa: CASSETGNYGYTF; cdr3_nt: TGTGCCAGCAGTGAGACAGGGAACTATGGCTACACCTTC
d_call: .; cdr3_length: 15; clone_size: few; v_call: TRBV6-2/TRBV6-3; j_call: TRBJ1-5; cdr3_aa: CASSYPGADNQPQHF; cdr3_nt: TGTGCCAGCAGTTACCCCGGGGCCGATAATCAGCCCCAGCATTTT
d_call: .; cdr3_length: 13; clone_size: .; v_call: TRBV12-3/TRBV12-4; j_call: TRBJ2-7; cdr3_aa: CASPQGSSYEQYF; cdr3_nt: TGTGCCAGCCCCCAGGGGAGCTCCTACGAGCAGTACTTC
d_call: .; cdr3_length: 14; clone_size: .; v_call: TRBV29-1; j_call: TRBJ2-3; cdr3_aa: CSAARGRRGDTQYF; cdr3_nt: TGCAGCGCCGCTCGTGGGAGAAGAGGAGATACGCAGTATTTT
d_call: TRBD1; cdr3_length: 15; clone_size: .; v_call: TRBV27; j_call: TRBJ1-1; cdr3_aa: CASSRPGGPPREAFF; cdr3_nt: TGTGCCAGCAGCCGCCCAGGGGGCCCCCCACGGGAAGCTTTCTTT
d_call: TRBD1; cdr3_length: 15; clone_size: .; v_call: TRBV7-2; j_call: TRBJ2-5; cdr3_aa: CASSTGSTGVETQYF; cdr3_nt: TGTGCCAGCAGCACAGGGTCTACAGGGGTAGAGACCCAGTACTTC
d_call: .; cdr3_length: 15; clone_size: .; v_call: TRBV14; j_call: TRBJ1-6; cdr3_aa: CASSQLSSYNSPLHF; cdr3_nt: TGTGCCAGCAGCCAACTGAGCTCCTATAATTCACCCCTCCACTTT
d_call: .; cdr3_length: 14; clone_size: .; v_call: TRBV15; j_call: TRBJ2-3; cdr3_aa: CATSREGSTDTQYF; cdr3_nt: TGTGCCACCAGCAGAGAGGGCAGCACAGATACGCAGTATTTT
d_call: .; cdr3_length: 14; clone_size: .; v_call: TRBV19; j_call: TRBJ1-5; cdr3_aa: CASSMGSEGWPQHF; cdr3_nt: TGTGCCAGTAGTATGGGGTCTGAGGGCTGGCCCCAGCATTTT